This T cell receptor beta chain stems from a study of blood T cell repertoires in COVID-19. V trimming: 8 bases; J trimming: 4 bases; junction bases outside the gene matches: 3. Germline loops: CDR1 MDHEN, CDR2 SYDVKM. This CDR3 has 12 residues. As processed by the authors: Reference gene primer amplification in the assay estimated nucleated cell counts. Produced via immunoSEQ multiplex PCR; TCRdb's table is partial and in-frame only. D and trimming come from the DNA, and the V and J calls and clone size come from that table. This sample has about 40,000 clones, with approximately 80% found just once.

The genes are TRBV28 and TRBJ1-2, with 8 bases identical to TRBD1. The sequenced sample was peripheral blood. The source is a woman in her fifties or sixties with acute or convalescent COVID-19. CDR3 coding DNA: TGTGCCAGCTTGGGACAGGTCTATGGCTACACCTTC. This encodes CASLGQVYGYTF.